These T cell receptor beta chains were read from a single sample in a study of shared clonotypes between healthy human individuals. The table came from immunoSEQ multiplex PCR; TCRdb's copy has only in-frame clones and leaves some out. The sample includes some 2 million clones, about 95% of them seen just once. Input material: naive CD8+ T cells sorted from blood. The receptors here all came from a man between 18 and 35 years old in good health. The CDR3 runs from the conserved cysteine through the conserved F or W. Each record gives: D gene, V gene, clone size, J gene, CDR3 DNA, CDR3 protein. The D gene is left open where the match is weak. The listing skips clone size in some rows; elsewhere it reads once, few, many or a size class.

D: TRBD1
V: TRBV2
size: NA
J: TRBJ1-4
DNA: TGTGCCAGCAGCAAAACTCGGACAGGCGACCTTGCAACTAATGAAAAACTGTTTTTT
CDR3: CASSKTRTGDLATNEKLFF

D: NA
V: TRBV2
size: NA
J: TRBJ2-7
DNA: TGTGCCAGCAGTGTATTTGACCCAAGCTCCTACGAGCAGTACTTC
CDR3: CASSVFDPSSYEQYF

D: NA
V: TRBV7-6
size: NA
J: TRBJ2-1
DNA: TGTGCCAGCAGCTTAGCGGGGTGGGATGAGCAGTTCTTC
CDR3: CASSLAGWDEQFF

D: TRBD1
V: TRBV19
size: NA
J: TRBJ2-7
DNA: TGTGCCAGTAGTATTCCCGGGACAGGCTACGAGCAGTACTTC
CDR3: CASSIPGTGYEQYF

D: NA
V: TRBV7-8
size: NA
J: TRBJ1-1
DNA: TGTGCCAGCAGCTTATTAGGAGTTGAAGCTTTCTTT
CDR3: CASSLLGVEAFF

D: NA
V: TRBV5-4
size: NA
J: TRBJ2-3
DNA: TGTGCCAGCAGCTTGGTGGGGGCTACAGATACGCAGTATTTT
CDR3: CASSLVGATDTQYF

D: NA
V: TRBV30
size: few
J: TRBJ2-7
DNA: TGTGCCTGGGCGACAGTCTACGAGCAGTACTTC
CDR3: CAWATVYEQYF

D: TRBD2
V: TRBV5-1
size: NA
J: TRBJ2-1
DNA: TGCGCCAGCAGCTTAGGACTAGCGGGAGTCGTGAATGAGCAGTTCTTC
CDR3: CASSLGLAGVVNEQFF

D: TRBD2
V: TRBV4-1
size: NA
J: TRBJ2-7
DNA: TGCGCCAGCAGCCAAGTTACACTAGCGTTTCCCTACGAGCAGTACTTC
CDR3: CASSQVTLAFPYEQYF

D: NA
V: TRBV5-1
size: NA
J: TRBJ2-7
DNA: TGCGCCAGCAGCGTGGACAGCTACGAGCAGTACTTC
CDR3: CASSVDSYEQYF

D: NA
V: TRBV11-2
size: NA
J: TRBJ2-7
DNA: TGTGCCAGCAGCCTAGAGGCGGCGGCTCCGCAGTACTTC
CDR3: CASSLEAAAPQYF

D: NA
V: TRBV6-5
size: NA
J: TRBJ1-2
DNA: TGTGCCAGCAGTTACTCCGAGGGGGGAGATGGCTACACCTTC
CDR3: CASSYSEGGDGYTF

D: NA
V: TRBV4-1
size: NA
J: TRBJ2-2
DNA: TGCGCCAGCAGCCCTTATACAGGGGGGGAAATGAACACCGGGGAGCTGTTTTTT
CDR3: CASSPYTGGEMNTGELFF

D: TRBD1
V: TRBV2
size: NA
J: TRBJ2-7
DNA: TGTGCCAGCAGTTCAGACCGGGACAGGGGCCTTAGCTCCTACGAGCAGTACTTC
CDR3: CASSSDRDRGLSSYEQYF

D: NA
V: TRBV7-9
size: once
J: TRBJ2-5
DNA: TGTGCCAGCAGCTTAGTATCCTCGGGACGGGAGACCCAGTACTTC
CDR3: CASSLVSSGRETQYF

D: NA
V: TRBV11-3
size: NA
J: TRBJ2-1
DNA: TGTGCCAGCAGCTTAGACGGACTAGAGCAGTTCTTC
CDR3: CASSLDGLEQFF

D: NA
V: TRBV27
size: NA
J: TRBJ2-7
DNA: TGTGCCAGCAGTCTCCGTAGGACAGTGGGTTCCTACGAGCAGTACTTC
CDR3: CASSLRRTVGSYEQYF

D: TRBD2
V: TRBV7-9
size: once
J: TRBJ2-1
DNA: TGTGCCAGCAGCTCAGGACTAGCGGGGTACAATGAGCAGTTCTTC
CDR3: CASSSGLAGYNEQFF

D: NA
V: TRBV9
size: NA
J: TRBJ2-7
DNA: TGTGCCAGCAGCGTAGGGGGGATATCCTACGAGCAGTACTTC
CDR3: CASSVGGISYEQYF

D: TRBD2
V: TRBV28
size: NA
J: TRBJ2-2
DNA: TGTGCCAGCAGTTTAGCGGGGGGTACCGGGGAGCTGTTTTTT
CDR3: CASSLAGGTGELFF

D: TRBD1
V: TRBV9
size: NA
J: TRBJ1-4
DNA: TGTGCCAGCAGCGCCCCTGGACAGGGGGCCGTTGAAAAACTGTTTTTT
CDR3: CASSAPGQGAVEKLFF

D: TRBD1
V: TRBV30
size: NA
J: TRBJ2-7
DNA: TGTGCCTGGCTCCCTTTGACCCAGGGGGCAGGGGAGCAGTACTTC
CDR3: CAWLPLTQGAGEQYF

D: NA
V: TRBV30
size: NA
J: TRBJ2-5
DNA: TGTGCCTGGAGCACCGAGGGGTGGGAGACCCAGTACTTC
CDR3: CAWSTEGWETQYF

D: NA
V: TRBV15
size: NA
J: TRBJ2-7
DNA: TGTGCCACCAGCAGAGATGGCGAGGAGAGTGGGGACGAGCAGTACTTC
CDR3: CATSRDGEESGDEQYF